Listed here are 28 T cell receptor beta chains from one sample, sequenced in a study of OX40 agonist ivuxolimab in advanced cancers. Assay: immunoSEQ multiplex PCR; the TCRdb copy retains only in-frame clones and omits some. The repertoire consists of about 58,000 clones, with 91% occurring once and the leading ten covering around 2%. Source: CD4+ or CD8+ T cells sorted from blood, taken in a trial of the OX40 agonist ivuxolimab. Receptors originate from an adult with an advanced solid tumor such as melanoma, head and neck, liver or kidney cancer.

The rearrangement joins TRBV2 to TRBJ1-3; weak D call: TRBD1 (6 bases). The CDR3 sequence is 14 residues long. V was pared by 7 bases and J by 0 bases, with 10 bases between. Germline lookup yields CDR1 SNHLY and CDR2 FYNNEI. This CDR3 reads CASMRDNSGNTIYF. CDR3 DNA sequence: TGTGCCAGCATGAGGGACAACTCTGGAAACACCATATATTTT.

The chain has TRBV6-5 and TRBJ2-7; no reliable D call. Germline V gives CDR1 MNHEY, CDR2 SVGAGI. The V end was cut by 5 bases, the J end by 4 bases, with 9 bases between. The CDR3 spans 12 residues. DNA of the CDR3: TGTGCCAGCAGTACCGATAGGTACGAGCAGTACTTC. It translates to CASSTDRYEQYF.

DNA for the CDR3: TGCAGCGTTGCGGGACAGGGAGAAAAACTGTTTTTT. It is translated as CSVAGQGEKLFF. J is TRBJ1-4 and V is TRBV29-1; 9 nucleotides match TRBD1. The J segment lost 8 bases and the V segment lost 4 bases, leaving 2 bases of the junction unmatched. Germline lookup yields CDR1 SQVTM and CDR2 ANQGSEA. The CDR3 loop spans 12 amino acids.

In nucleotides, the CDR3 is TGTGCCAGCAGTCGAGGGTCGGGTAATTCACCCCTCCACTTT. Its translation: CASSRGSGNSPLHF. The chain employs TRBV28 and TRBJ1-6; D unresolved. Per germline, CDR1 MDHEN and CDR2 SYDVKM. The CDR3 spans 14 residues. V was pared by 5 bases and J by 6 bases, with 11 bases between. The full variable domain, completed using reference TRBV28 and TRBJ1-6, is DVKVTQSSRYLVKRTGEKVFLECVQDMDHENMFWYRQDPGLGLRLIYFSYDVKMKEKGDIPEGYSVSREKKERFSLILESASTNQTSMYLCASSRGSGNSPLHFGNGTRLTVT.

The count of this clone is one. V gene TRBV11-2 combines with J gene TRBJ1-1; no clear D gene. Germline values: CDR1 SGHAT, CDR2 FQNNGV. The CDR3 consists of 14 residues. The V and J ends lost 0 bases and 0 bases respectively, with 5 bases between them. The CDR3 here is CASSLELVNTEAFF. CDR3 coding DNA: TGTGCCAGCAGCTTAGAGCTTGTGAACACTGAAGCTTTCTTT.

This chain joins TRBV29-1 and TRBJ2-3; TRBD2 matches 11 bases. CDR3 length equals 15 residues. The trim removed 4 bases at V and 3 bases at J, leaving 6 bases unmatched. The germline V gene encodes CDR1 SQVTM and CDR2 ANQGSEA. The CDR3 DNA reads TGCAGCGTTGCCGGGACTAGCGGCTTTACAGATACGCAGTATTTT. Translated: CSVAGTSGFTDTQYF.

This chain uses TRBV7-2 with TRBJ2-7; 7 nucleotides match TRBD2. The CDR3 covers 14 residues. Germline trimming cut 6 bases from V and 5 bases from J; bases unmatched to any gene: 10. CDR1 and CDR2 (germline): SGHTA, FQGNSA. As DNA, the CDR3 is TGTGCCAGCAGATCCTCACTAGCGTCCCACGAGCAGTACTTC. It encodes CASRSSLASHEQYF.

The CDR3 sequence is CASSEDRSTDTQYF. CDR3 DNA: TGTGCCAGCAGTGAGGACAGGAGCACAGATACGCAGTATTTT. The chain carries TRBV28 and TRBJ2-3; 7 bases align to TRBD1. V gave up 5 bases and J gave up 0 bases; unmatched junction bases: 2. The CDR3 loop spans 14 amino acids. Germline CDR1 reads MDHEN; CDR2 reads SYDVKM.

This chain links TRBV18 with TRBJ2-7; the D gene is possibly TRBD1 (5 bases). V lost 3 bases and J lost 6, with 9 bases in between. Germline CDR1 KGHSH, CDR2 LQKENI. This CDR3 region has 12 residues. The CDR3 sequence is CASSPRVAEQYF. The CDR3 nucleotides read TGTGCCAGCTCACCCAGGGTCGCCGAGCAGTACTTC. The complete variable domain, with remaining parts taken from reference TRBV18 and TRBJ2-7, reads NAGVMQNPRHLVRRRGQEARLRCSPMKGHSHVYWYRQLPEEGLKFMVYLQKENIIDESGMPKERFSAEFPKEGPSILRIQQVVRGDSAAYFCASSPRVAEQYFGPGTRLTVT.

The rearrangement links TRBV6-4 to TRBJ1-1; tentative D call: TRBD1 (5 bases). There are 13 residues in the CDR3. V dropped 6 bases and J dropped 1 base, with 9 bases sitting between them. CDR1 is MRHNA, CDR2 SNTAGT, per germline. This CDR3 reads CASSRDRNTEAFF. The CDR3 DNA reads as TGTGCCAGCAGCAGAGACAGGAACACTGAAGCTTTCTTT.

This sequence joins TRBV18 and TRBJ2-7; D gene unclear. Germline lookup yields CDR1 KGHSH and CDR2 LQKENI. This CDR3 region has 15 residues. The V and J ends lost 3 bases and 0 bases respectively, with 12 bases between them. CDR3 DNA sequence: TGTGCCAGCTCACCTCAACAGAGGAGCTCCTACGAGCAGTACTTC. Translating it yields CASSPQQRSSYEQYF.

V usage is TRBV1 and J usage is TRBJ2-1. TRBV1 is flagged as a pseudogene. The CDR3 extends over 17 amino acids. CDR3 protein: CTSDGIGRAKGYNEQFF. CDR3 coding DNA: TGCACCAGCGACGGCATAGGTCGGGCGAAAGGATACAATGAGCAGTTCTTC.

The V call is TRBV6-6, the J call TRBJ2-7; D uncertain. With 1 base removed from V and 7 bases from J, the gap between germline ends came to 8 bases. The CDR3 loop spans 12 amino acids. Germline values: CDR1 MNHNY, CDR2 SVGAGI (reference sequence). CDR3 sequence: CASSYFLEEQYF. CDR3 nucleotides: TGTGCCAGCAGTTACTTCCTGGAGGAGCAGTACTTC.

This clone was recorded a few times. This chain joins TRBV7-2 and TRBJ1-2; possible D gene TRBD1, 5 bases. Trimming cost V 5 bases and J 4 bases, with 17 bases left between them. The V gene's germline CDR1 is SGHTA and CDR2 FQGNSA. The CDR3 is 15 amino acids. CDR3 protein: CASSPRSGETYGYTF. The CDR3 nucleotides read TGTGCCAGCAGCCCTCGGTCGGGGGAAACCTATGGCTACACCTTC.

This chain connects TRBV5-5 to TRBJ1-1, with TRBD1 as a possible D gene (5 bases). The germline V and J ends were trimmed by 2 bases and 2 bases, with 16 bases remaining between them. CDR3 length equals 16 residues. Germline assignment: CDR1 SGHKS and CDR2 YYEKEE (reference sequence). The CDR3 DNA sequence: TGTGCCAGCAGCTTTAGCGTTTTTAGGGGAAACACTGAAGCTTTCTTT. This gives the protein CASSFSVFRGNTEAFF.

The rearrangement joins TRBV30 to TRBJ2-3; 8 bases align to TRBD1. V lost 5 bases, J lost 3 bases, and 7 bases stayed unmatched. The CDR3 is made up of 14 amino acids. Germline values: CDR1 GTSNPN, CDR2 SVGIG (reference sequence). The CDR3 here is CAWGQGVYTDTQYF. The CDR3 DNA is TGTGCCTGGGGACAGGGAGTCTATACAGATACGCAGTATTTT.

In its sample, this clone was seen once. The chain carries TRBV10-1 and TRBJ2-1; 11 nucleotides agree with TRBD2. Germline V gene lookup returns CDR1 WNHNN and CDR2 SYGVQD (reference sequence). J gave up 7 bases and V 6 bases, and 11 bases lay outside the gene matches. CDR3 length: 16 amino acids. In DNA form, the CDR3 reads TGCGCCAGCAGCCAAGGACTAGCGGGCCTAGGGAATGAGCAGTTCTTC. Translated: CASSQGLAGLGNEQFF.

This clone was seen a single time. The DNA for the CDR3 is TGTGCCAGTAGTCCCTCGACAGGGGCGAGTAATTCACCCCTCCACTTT. Protein sequence: CASSPSTGASNSPLHF. This chain links TRBV19 with TRBJ1-6, with 8 bases identical to TRBD1. Germline lookup yields CDR1 LNHDA and CDR2 SQIVND (reference sequence). The trim removed 5 bases at V and 6 bases at J, leaving 9 bases unmatched. The CDR3 length is 16 residues.

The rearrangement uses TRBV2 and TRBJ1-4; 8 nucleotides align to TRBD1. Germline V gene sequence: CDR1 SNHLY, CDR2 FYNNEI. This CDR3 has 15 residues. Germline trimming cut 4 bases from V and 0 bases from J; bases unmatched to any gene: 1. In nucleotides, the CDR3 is TGTGCCAGCAGTGTACAGGGGGCAACTAATGAAAAACTGTTTTTT. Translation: CASSVQGATNEKLFF.

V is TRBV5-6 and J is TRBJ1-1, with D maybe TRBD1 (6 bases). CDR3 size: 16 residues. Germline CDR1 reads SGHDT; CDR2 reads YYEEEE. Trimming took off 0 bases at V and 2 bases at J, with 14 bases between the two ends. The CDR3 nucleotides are TGTGCCAGCAGCTTGGCCGGGGGACACCCTAACACTGAAGCTTTCTTT. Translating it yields CASSLAGGHPNTEAFF. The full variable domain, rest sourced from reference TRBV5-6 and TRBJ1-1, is DAGVTQSPTHLIKTRGQQVTLRCSPKSGHDTVSWYQQALGQGPQFIFQYYEEEERQRGNFPDRFSGHQFPNYSSELNVNALLLGDSALYLCASSLAGGHPNTEAFFGQGTRLTVV.

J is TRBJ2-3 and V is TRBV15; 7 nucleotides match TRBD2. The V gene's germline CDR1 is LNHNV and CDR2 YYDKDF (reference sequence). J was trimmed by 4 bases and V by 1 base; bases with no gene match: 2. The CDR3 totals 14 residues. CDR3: CATSRGTRPDTQYF. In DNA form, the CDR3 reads TGTGCCACCAGCAGAGGGACTAGGCCAGATACGCAGTATTTT.

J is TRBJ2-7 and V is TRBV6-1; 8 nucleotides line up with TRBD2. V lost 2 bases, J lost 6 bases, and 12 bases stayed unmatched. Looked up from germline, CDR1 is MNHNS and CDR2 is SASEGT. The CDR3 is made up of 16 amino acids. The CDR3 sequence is CASSEFVGRARGEQYF. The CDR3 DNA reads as TGTGCCAGCAGTGAATTTGTCGGGAGGGCTAGGGGCGAGCAGTACTTC.

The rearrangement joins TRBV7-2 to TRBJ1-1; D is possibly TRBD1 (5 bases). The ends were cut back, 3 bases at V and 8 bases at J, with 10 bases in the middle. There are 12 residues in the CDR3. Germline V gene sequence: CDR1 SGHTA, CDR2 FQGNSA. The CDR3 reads CASSFPGREAFF. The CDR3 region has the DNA TGTGCCAGCAGCTTCCCGGGACGGGAAGCTTTCTTT.

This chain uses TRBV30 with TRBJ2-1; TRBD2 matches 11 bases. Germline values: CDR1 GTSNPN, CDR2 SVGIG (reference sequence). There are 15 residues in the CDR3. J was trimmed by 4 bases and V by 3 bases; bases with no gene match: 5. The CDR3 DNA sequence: TGTGCCTGGAGCGGAGCTAGCGGGAGGTACAATGAGCAGTTCTTC. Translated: CAWSGASGRYNEQFF.

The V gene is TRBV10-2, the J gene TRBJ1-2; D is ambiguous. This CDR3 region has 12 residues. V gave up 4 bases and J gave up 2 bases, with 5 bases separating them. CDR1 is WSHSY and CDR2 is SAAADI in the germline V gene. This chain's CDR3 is CASSAINYGYTF. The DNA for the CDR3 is TGCGCCAGCAGTGCTATAAACTATGGCTACACCTTC.

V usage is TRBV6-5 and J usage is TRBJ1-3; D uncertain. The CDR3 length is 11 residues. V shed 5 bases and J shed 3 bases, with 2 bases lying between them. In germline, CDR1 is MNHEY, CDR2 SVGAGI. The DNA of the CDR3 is TGTGCCAGCAGTGATGGAAACACCATATATTTT. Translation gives CASSDGNTIYF.

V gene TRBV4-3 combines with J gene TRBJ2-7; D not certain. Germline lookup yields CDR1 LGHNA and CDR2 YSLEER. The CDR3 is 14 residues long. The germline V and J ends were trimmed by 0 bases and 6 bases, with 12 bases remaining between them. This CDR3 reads CASSQDMGFSEQYF. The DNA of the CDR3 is TGCGCCAGCAGCCAAGATATGGGCTTCAGCGAGCAGTACTTC.

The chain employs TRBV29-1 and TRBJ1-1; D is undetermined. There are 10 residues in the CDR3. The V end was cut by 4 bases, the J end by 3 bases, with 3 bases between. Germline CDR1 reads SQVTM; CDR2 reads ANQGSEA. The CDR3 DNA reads TGCAGCGTTGTGGACACTGAAGCTTTCTTT. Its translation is CSVVDTEAFF.